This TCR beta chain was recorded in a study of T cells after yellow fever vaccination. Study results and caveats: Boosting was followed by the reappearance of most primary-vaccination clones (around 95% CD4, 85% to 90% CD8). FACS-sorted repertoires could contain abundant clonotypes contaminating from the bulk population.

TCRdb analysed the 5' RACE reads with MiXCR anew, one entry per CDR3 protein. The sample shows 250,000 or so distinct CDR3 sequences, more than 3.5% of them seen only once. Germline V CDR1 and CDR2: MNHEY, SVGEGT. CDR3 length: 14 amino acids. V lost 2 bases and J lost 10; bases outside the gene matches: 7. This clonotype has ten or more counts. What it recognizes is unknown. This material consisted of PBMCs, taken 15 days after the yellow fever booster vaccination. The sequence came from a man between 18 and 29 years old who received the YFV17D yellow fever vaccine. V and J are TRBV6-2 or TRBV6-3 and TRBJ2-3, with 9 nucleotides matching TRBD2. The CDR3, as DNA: TGTGCCAGCAGTTACGGGACTAGCTTCGCGGCGCAGTATTTT. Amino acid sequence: CASSYGTSFAAQYF.